The T cell receptor beta chain under discussion was sequenced for a study of blood T cell repertoires in COVID-19. For the study at large: Acute and convalescent COVID-19 samples came from the United States, Italy and Spain.

The germline gives CDR1 LNHDA, CDR2 SQIVND (reference sequence). Trimming removed 0 bases from V and 0 bases from J; junction bases left unmatched: 3. This CDR3 has 17 residues. Generated by immunoSEQ multiplex PCR, the TCRdb table keeps only in-frame clones and is missing some. The sample carries about 100,000 clones, about 90% recorded once. The source of this sequence is a human donor in a cohort sampled during active COVID-19. The chain joins TRBV19 to TRBJ2-7; 12 positions match TRBD2. Sequencing input: peripheral blood. The CDR3 protein is CASSIDGTSGFSYEQYF. CDR3 DNA: TGTGCCAGTAGTATAGACGGGACTAGCGGGTTCTCCTACGAGCAGTACTTC.